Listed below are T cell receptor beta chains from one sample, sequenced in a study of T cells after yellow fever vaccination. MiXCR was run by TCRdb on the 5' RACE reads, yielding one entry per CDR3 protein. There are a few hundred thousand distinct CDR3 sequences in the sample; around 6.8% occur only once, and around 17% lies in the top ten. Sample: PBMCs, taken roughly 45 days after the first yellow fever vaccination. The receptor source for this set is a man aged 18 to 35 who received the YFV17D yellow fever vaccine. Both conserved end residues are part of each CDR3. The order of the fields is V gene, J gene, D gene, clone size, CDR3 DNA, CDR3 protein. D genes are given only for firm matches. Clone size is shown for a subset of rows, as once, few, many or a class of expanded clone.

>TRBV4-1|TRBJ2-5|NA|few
TGCGCCAGCAGCCGGCTCCCGGGACGGGGAGAGACCCAGTACTTC
CASSRLPGRGETQYF
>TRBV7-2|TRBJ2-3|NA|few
TGTGCCAGCAGCCCCTCTAGCATGACAGATACGCAGTATTTT
CASSPSSMTDTQYF
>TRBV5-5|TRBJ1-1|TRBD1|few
TGTGCCAGCAGCGGGCGGACAGGGGTCGAAGCTTTCTTT
CASSGRTGVEAFF
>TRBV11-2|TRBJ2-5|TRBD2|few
TGTGCCAGCAGCTTAGGATTCTGGCTAGCGGGGGCCCAAGAGACCCAGTACTTC
CASSLGFWLAGAQETQYF
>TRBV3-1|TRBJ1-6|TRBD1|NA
TGTGCCAGCAGCCCGACAGGGTCTTATTCACCCCTCCACTTT
CASSPTGSYSPLHF
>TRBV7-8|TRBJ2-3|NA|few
TGTGCCAGCAGCCCGCGAAGGGGTGTGACAGATACGCAGTATTTT
CASSPRRGVTDTQYF
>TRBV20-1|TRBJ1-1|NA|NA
TGCAGTGCTGCCGATGGGGGGGTGAACACTGAAGCTTTCTTT
CSAADGGVNTEAFF
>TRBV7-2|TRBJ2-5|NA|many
TGTGCCAGCAGCCGCCCGGGGGAGACCCAGTACTTC
CASSRPGETQYF
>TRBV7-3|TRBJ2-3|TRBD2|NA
TGTGCCAGCAGCTTATGGAGCGGGGGGTCGGATACGCAGTATTTT
CASSLWSGGSDTQYF
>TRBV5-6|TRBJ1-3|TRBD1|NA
TGTGCCAGCAGCCGGCCCTACAGGGGAGGTAGAAACACCATATATTTT
CASSRPYRGGRNTIYF
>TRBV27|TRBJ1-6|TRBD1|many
TGTGCCAGCGGATGGACCGCAGGGGGAATGGCCTATAATTCACCCCTCCACTTT
CASGWTAGGMAYNSPLHF
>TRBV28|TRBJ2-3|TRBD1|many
TGTGCCAGCAGGCGACCGGGACAGGGGCCAGATACGCAGTATTTT
CASRRPGQGPDTQYF
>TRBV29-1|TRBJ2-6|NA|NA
TGCAGCGCCTGGGGAAGGGACTCTGGGGCCAACGTCCTGACTTTC
CSAWGRDSGANVLTF
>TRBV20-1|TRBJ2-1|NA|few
TGCAGTGCTAGAGATGTGGCAGGTTACAATGAGCAGTTCTTC
CSARDVAGYNEQFF
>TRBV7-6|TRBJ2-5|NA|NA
TGTGCCAGCAGCTTAAGATTGGGGATAGAGACCCAGTACTTC
CASSLRLGIETQYF
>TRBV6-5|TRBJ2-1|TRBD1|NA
TGTGCCAGCAGGCGACGGACAGGGGCCGACGGTGTTCAGTTCTTC
CASRRRTGADGVQFF
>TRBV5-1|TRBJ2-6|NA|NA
TGCGCCAGCAGCTTGGGGCCAGCTGGGGCCAACGTCCTGACTTTC
CASSLGPAGANVLTF
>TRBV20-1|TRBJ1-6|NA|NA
TGCAGTGCGGATACGGGGACGGGTATTATGAATTCACCCCTCCACTTT
CSADTGTGIMNSPLHF
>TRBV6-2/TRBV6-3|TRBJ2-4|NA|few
TGTGCCAGCAGTAGGGATCCGGTCAACCCTGGCAAAAACATTCAGTACTTC
CASSRDPVNPGKNIQYF
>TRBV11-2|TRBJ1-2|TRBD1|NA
TGTGCCAGCAGCTTACCTACCCCGGGACAGGTCTATGGCTACACCTTC
CASSLPTPGQVYGYTF
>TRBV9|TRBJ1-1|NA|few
TGTGCCAGCAGCGTAGTGGCAGGAACTGAAGCTTTCTTT
CASSVVAGTEAFF
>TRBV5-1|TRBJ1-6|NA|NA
TGCGCCAGCAGCTTCCGGGACGGCCGTCCTAATTCACCCCTCCACTTT
CASSFRDGRPNSPLHF
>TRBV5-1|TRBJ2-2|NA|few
TGCGCCAGCAGACTGGTAGGAAACACCGGGGAGCTGTTTTTT
CASRLVGNTGELFF
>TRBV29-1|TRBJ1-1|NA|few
TGCAGCGCCGGGACACTGAACACTGAAGCTTTCTTT
CSAGTLNTEAFF
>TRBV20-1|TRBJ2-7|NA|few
TGCAGTGCCAGGTGGGCCTCGCCACCCGAGCAGTACTTC
CSARWASPPEQYF
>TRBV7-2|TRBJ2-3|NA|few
TGTGCCAGCAGGTCCCCGGGGGCGCGAACAGATACGCAGTATTTT
CASRSPGARTDTQYF
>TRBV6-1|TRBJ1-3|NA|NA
TGTGCCAGCAGCAGCTCCTTCCAGACCTCTGGAAACACCATATATTTT
CASSSSFQTSGNTIYF
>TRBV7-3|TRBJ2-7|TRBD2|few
TGTGCCAGCAGCTTAACGGGGGGGTCGCACGGGGAGCAGTACTTC
CASSLTGGSHGEQYF
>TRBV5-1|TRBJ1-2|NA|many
TGCGCCAGCAGCTCTCCGGGGGCCTATGGCTACACCTTC
CASSSPGAYGYTF
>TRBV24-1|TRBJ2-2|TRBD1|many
TGTGCCACCAGTGATATGGGACAGGATGGGACCGGGGAGCTGTTTTTT
CATSDMGQDGTGELFF
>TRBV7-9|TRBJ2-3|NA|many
TGTGCCAGCAGCTTTTCAGGGGACACAGATACGCAGTATTTT
CASSFSGDTDTQYF
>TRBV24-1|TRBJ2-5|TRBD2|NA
TGTGCCACCAGTGAATCACTAGCGGGGGGGCAGGAGACCCAGTACTTC
CATSESLAGGQETQYF
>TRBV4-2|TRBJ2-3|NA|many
TGTGCCAGCAGCCAAGGGGGGTCGGGGTCCACAGATACGCAGTATTTT
CASSQGGSGSTDTQYF
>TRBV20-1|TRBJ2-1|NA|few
TGCAGTGCTAGAGACGGGCCCTCGGACAATGAGCAGTTCTTC
CSARDGPSDNEQFF
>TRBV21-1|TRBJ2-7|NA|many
TGTGCCAGCAGCTGGGACGGCTACGAGCAGTACTTC
CASSWDGYEQYF
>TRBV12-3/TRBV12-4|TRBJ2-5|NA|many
TGTGCCAGCAAAGACAGGGACTTAGAGACCCAGTACTTC
CASKDRDLETQYF
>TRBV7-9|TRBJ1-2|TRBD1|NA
TGTGCCAGCAGCTTAACAGGGGTTAGTCCCTATGGCTACACCTTC
CASSLTGVSPYGYTF
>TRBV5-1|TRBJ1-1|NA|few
TGCGCCAGCAGCTTGAAGGGGGGGAAAACTGAAGCTTTCTTT
CASSLKGGKTEAFF
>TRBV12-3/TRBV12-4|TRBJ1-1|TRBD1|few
TGTGCCAGCAGCCCCAGGGGGTTCACTGAAGCTTTCTTT
CASSPRGFTEAFF